Listed below are T cell receptor beta chains from one sample, sequenced in a study of neurological immune-mediated disorders. Each CDR3 protein gets one entry after TCRdb re-called the 5' RACE reads with MiXCR. The data show some 71,000 distinct CDR3 sequences, 10% seen once. Sequences were obtained from PBMCs. Receptors originate from a man aged 25 to 40 in good health. Both conserved end residues are part of each CDR3. The order of the fields is clone size, J gene, V gene, D gene, CDR3 DNA, CDR3 protein. The D gene is left open where the match is weak. Part of the rows lack a size; the others show once, few, many or a class for expanded clones.

many,TRBJ2-1,TRBV7-6,-,TGTGCCAGCAGCTTAGCCACACCTCTGAGCTCCTACAATGAGCAGTTCTTC,CASSLATPLSSYNEQFF
many,TRBJ2-3,TRBV2,TRBD2,TGTGCCAGCAGTCAGTCCCCCCGGACTAGCGGGAGTGAGGGAGATACGCAGTATTTT,CASSQSPRTSGSEGDTQYF
many,TRBJ1-2,TRBV10-3,TRBD1,TGTGCCATCAGTGGACAGGGTGGGAACTATGGCTACACCTTC,CAISGQGGNYGYTF
many,TRBJ2-7,TRBV10-3,-,TGTGCCATCAGTGGACCGGGACAATCCTACGAGCAGTACTTC,CAISGPGQSYEQYF
-,TRBJ1-5,TRBV20-1,-,TGCAGTGCTAGGGACGGACGGAGCAATAAGCCACAGCATTTT,CSARDGRSNKPQHF
-,TRBJ1-1,TRBV20-1,-,TGCAGTGCTAGTTCTACCCCCTCTCGTACTGAAGCTTTCTTT,CSASSTPSRTEAFF
many,TRBJ2-3,TRBV20-1,-,TGCAGTGCACCGGCGAACCCTAGCACAGATACGCAGTATTTT,CSAPANPSTDTQYF
many,TRBJ1-1,TRBV9,TRBD1,TGTGCCAGCAGCCCTCCCAGGGGGGTGGACACTGAAGCTTTCTTT,CASSPPRGVDTEAFF
few,TRBJ2-1,TRBV21-1,-,TGTGCCAGCAGCCCCCACGGGGCTAGCGGGAGGATTTACAATGAGCAGTTCTTC,CASSPHGASGRIYNEQFF
few,TRBJ1-1,TRBV5-1,TRBD1,TGCGCCAGCAGCTCTGGACAGGCGAACACTGAAGCTTTCTTT,CASSSGQANTEAFF
many,TRBJ2-7,TRBV15,TRBD1,TGTGCCACCAGCATCAGGGGGCGGGGCGGCTACGAGCAGTACTTC,CATSIRGRGGYEQYF
many,TRBJ2-3,TRBV4-1,-,TGCGCCAGCAGCCCTGAGACTGGTACTAGCACAGATACGCAGTATTTT,CASSPETGTSTDTQYF
many,TRBJ2-7,TRBV12-3/TRBV12-4,-,TGTGCCAGCCAGGAGGGCTCCTACGAGCAGTACTTC,CASQEGSYEQYF
many,TRBJ2-1,TRBV27,TRBD2,TGTGCCAGCAGTCGGGGACTAGCGGGAGTTAATGAGCAGTTCTTC,CASSRGLAGVNEQFF
many,TRBJ1-1,TRBV7-2,TRBD1,TGTGCCAGCAGCACCAGACAGGGCACTGAAGCTTTCTTT,CASSTRQGTEAFF
many,TRBJ2-3,TRBV7-9,-,TGTGCCAGCAGCCTGTGGGACGGAGATACGCAGTATTTT,CASSLWDGDTQYF
many,TRBJ1-6,TRBV9,-,TGTGCCAGCAGCGTAGGTGCGGCAGCAAATAATTCACCCCTCCACTTT,CASSVGAAANNSPLHF
-,TRBJ2-7,TRBV6-2/TRBV6-3,-,TGTGCCAGTAGCCCTGGTAGCGGCTACTACGAGCAGTACTTC,CASSPGSGYYEQYF
many,TRBJ2-5,TRBV7-2,-,TGTGCCAGCAGCTTCGGGGGAGAGACCCAGTACTTC,CASSFGGETQYF
many,TRBJ2-5,TRBV10-3,TRBD1,TGTGCCATCAAATGGGACAGGGGGCAGGAGACCCAGTACTTC,CAIKWDRGQETQYF
many,TRBJ1-1,TRBV3-1,-,TGTGCCAGCAGCGGTGGTGAAGCTTTCTTT,CASSGGEAFF
-,TRBJ1-4,TRBV5-1,-,TGCGCCAGCAGAAGGACAACGGACCTTAATGAAAAACTGTTTTTT,CASRRTTDLNEKLFF
-,TRBJ2-1,TRBV7-2,-,TGTGCCAGCAGCCAGGGCAGAAGATACAATGAGCAGTTCTTC,CASSQGRRYNEQFF
many,TRBJ2-7,TRBV6-5,-,TGTGCCAGCAGCTCCCCACGAGGCAATAGGTCCTACGAGCAGTACTTC,CASSSPRGNRSYEQYF
many,TRBJ1-1,TRBV6-1,-,TGTGCCAGCAGGAGACAGAGAGATGTGAACACTGAAGCTTTCTTT,CASRRQRDVNTEAFF
-,TRBJ2-5,TRBV29-1,-,TGCAGCGTCGATTGGACTGGACAAGAGACCCAGTACTTC,CSVDWTGQETQYF
many,TRBJ1-1,TRBV5-1,TRBD1,TGCGCCAGCAGCGAGGGACAGGGGAGGGAAGCTTTCTTT,CASSEGQGREAFF
many,TRBJ1-2,TRBV29-1,-,TGCAGCAGTCGAGGAGGGCGCGACTATGGCTACACCTTC,CSSRGGRDYGYTF
many,TRBJ2-3,TRBV6-5,-,TGTGCCAGCAGTTACTCGATTGAGGTCACAGATACGCAGTATTTT,CASSYSIEVTDTQYF
many,TRBJ2-1,TRBV18,TRBD2,TGTGCCAGCTCACCACCGGGACTAGCGGACTTTGGTGAGCAGTTCTTC,CASSPPGLADFGEQFF
many,TRBJ1-4,TRBV18,-,TGTGCCAGCTCACCAGAGGAGGGCGCAAATGAAAAACTGTTTTTT,CASSPEEGANEKLFF
many,TRBJ1-3,TRBV7-2,-,TGTGCCAGCAGCTTAGAGGGGAGAAACACCATATATTTT,CASSLEGRNTIYF
many,TRBJ2-2,TRBV6-4,-,TGTGCCAGCAGTGACTCGACAGTTACCGGGGAGCTGTTTTTT,CASSDSTVTGELFF
many,TRBJ2-2,TRBV10-3,-,TGTGCCATCAGTGAATTGGGGGCAGGGACCGGGGAGCTGTTTTTT,CAISELGAGTGELFF
many,TRBJ1-1,TRBV10-3,-,TGTGCCATCAAAGATTTAGGTCATCAGAACACTGAAGCTTTCTTT,CAIKDLGHQNTEAFF
many,TRBJ2-1,TRBV5-1,-,TGCGCCAGCAGCTGGGGGGACAGCTCCTACAATGAGCAGTTCTTC,CASSWGDSSYNEQFF
many,TRBJ2-1,TRBV2,-,TGTGCCAGCAGGTTTCTGAACAATGAGCAGTTCTTC,CASRFLNNEQFF
many,TRBJ2-7,TRBV6-1,-,TGTGCCAGCAGTGAGATGACGTCCTACGAGCAGTACTTC,CASSEMTSYEQYF
once,TRBJ1-1,TRBV18,TRBD1,TGTGCCAGCTCACCAAGGGGGCAGGGTGAAGCTTTCTTT,CASSPRGQGEAFF
few,TRBJ2-3,TRBV12-3/TRBV12-4,-,TGTGCCAGCGGGACCCAAGGGGGATTCACAGATACGCAGTATTTT,CASGTQGGFTDTQYF
many,TRBJ2-1,TRBV6-4,-,TGTGCCAGCAGTGTTACCGCGGGGACCGATGAGCAGTTCTTC,CASSVTAGTDEQFF
many,TRBJ2-3,TRBV6-6,-,TGTGCCAGCAGTTACGGGGCCGGCTTCACAGATACGCAGTATTTT,CASSYGAGFTDTQYF
many,TRBJ1-3,TRBV7-9,-,TGTGCCAGCAGCTTAGTAGCAGGAAACACCATATATTTT,CASSLVAGNTIYF